This T cell receptor (beta chain) is from a study of shared clonotypes between healthy human individuals. Study-wide results and limits: Shared across several donors were around 5% of the naive CD4 clonotypes. Generation of non-shared clonotypes was less probable than generation of clonotypes shared by all four donors.

This clone was seen only once. Its antigen is undetermined. In the original workflow: Junction-only sequences without quality scores came from ImmunoSEQ, so filtering differed. Produced via immunoSEQ multiplex PCR; TCRdb's table is partial and in-frame only. V and J calls plus clone size are reproduced from that table; the DNA served to infer D and trimming. The repertoire holds some 1,400,000 clones, about 96% seen once, with more than 0.9% in the top ten. Per the germline V gene, CDR1 is SNHLY and CDR2 is FYNNEI. The CDR3 totals 18 residues. The V and J ends lost 5 bases and 3 bases, in that order; junction bases with no gene match: 16.

The source material was naive CD4+ T cells sorted from blood. The subset denotes: CD45RA+ positively selected. The chain joins TRBV2 to TRBJ1-3; TRBD1 matches at 7 bases. The sequence was obtained from a man in his thirties or forties in good health. The CDR3: CASSRDSIKPIGGNTIYF. CDR3 nucleotides: TGTGCCAGCAGTAGGGACAGCATTAAACCCATTGGTGGAAACACCATATATTTT.